Below, 25 T cell receptor beta chains from the same sample are listed, as sequenced in a study of early T cells in non-severe SARS-CoV-2 infection. MiXCR, run by TCRdb on the 5' RACE reads, gives a single entry per CDR3 protein. This table holds approximately 77,000 distinct CDR3 sequences, 10% to 15% found once. The specimen was whole blood, collected at baseline. The receptor set was obtained from an adult who was a healthcare worker with PCR-confirmed SARS-CoV-2 infection or an uninfected control (not recorded which). The donor label of this sample is uncertain.

A few counts support this clonotype. The chain links TRBV5-4 to TRBJ2-7; TRBD1 agrees at 9 bases. The V segment lost 3 bases and the J segment 5 bases; nucleotides outside the gene matches: 9. The germline V gene has CDR1 SGHNT and CDR2 YYREEE (reference sequence). The CDR3 spans 15 residues. The CDR3 is CASSSPGQGTHEQYF. For the CDR3, the DNA is TGTGCCAGCAGCTCCCCCGGACAGGGGACCCACGAGCAGTACTTC.

The chain carries TRBV11-1 and TRBJ1-1, with a tentative D call TRBD1 (5 bases). V dropped 5 bases and J dropped 4 bases, with 14 bases sitting between them. This CDR3 spans 14 amino acids. The germline V gene encodes CDR1 SGHAT and CDR2 FQDESV (reference sequence). CDR3 region: CASSNRGLGTEAFF. CDR3 coding DNA: TGTGCCAGCAGCAATCGGGGGTTGGGCACTGAAGCTTTCTTT.

The rearrangement joins TRBV18 to TRBJ1-2, with D unclear. Germline CDR1 is KGHSH and CDR2 is LQKENI. V was shortened by 2 bases and J by 5 bases, with 9 bases between the two germline ends. This CDR3 has 13 residues. The DNA of the CDR3 is TGTGCCAGCTCACCATATACAGATTATGGCTACACCTTC. Its translation: CASSPYTDYGYTF.

To note about this clonotype: A read error may produce the germline difference seen at one junction end. This sequence joins TRBV19 and TRBJ2-1; 8 positions agree with TRBD2. The germline CDR1 and CDR2 sequences are LNHDA and SQIVND (reference sequence). The CDR3 runs 18 residues. The DNA for the CDR3 is TGTGCCAGTAGGATAGACCATCGCAGAGCGGGAGTACGGAATGAGCAGTTCTTC. The encoded protein is CASRIDHRRAGVRNEQFF.

In its sample, this clonotype was seen many times. V gene TRBV15 combines with J gene TRBJ2-3, with D maybe TRBD2 (7 bases). The CDR3 spans 15 residues. V shed 2 bases and J shed 2 bases, with 11 bases lying between them. Germline CDR1 and CDR2: LNHNV and YYDKDF (reference sequence). CDR3 DNA: TGTGCCACCAGCAGAAGGGCGGGGGCCACAGATACGCAGTATTTT. Protein: CATSRRAGATDTQYF.

This clonotype was seen at least ten times. The CDR3 spells CASGPGFSATNEKLFF. In nucleotides, the CDR3 is TGTGCTAGTGGTCCAGGGTTTTCAGCGACTAATGAAAAACTGTTTTTT. The chain couples TRBV12-5 to TRBJ1-4; D possibly corresponds to TRBD1 (5 bases). The germline V gene has CDR1 LGHNT and CDR2 FRNRAP. This CDR3 contains 16 residues. With 5 bases removed from V and 2 bases from J, the gap between germline ends came to 15 bases.

This clonotype was observed at least ten times. The chain uses TRBV2 and TRBJ2-4, with 8 positions matching TRBD2. J lost 8 bases, V lost 7 bases, and 7 bases had no gene match. The CDR3 contains 13 residues. Per the germline V gene, CDR1 is SNHLY and CDR2 is FYNNEI. The CDR3, as DNA: TGTGCCAGCAACGAGGGGCGGGAGGACATTCAGTACTTC. Protein: CASNEGREDIQYF.

This clonotype occurred a few times. The gene calls are TRBV6-2 or TRBV6-3 and TRBJ2-3; tentative D call: TRBD2 (6 bases). V lost 6 bases and J lost 5, with 6 bases in between. The CDR3 contains 11 residues. CDR1 MNHEY and CDR2 SVGEGT come from the germline V gene. This CDR3 reads CASSGRDTQYF. The CDR3 DNA is TGTGCCAGCAGCGGGAGAGATACGCAGTATTTT.

About this clonotype itself: Being one base from a much bigger clone, this may be a read error. The V gene is TRBV5-1, the J gene TRBJ2-7, with TRBD2 as a possible D gene (6 bases). Trimming took 3 bases from V and 6 from J, leaving 7 bases between them. Germline V gene data show CDR1 as SGHRS and CDR2 as YFSETQ. There are 11 residues in the CDR3. The CDR3 loop reads CASSWGVEQYF. DNA of the CDR3: TGCGCCAGCAGCTGGGGGGTCGAGCAGTACTTC.

This chain connects TRBV18 to TRBJ2-5; D ambiguous. Trimming pared 6 bases from V and 5 bases from J, leaving 16 bases between. The CDR3 has 14 amino acids. Per germline, CDR1 KGHSH and CDR2 LQKENI. This chain's CDR3 is CASSPGPQRETQYF. CDR3 bases: TGTGCCAGCTCCCCAGGACCACAGAGGGAGACCCAGTACTTC.

This clonotype was detected many times. The chain uses TRBV5-5 and TRBJ1-4, with TRBD1 matching over 7 bases. This CDR3 contains 14 residues. After removal of 3 bases from V and 12 bases from J, the junction contained 11 bases not matched to a gene. CDR1 and CDR2 (germline): SGHKS, YYEKEE (reference sequence). CDR3 in amino acids: CASSSRRQGGELFF. CDR3 DNA: TGTGCCAGCAGCTCGCGGAGACAGGGAGGGGAACTGTTTTTT.

V gene TRBV23-1 combines with J gene TRBJ2-2; a weak D match, TRBD2 (6 bases). TRBV23-1 is marked as an open reading frame, function uncertain. The CDR3 sequence is 17 residues long. The V end was cut by 0 bases, the J end by 6 bases, with 17 bases between. CDR3 in amino acids: CASSQSIGRECPGELFF. The DNA for the CDR3 is TGCGCCAGCAGTCAATCGATAGGTCGGGAGTGCCCCGGGGAGCTGTTTTTT.

This clonotype was seen a few times. The chain recombines TRBV7-2 with TRBJ2-1, with 9 bases fitting TRBD2. Per the germline V gene, CDR1 is SGHTA and CDR2 is FQGNSA. The V and J ends lost 1 base and 7 bases, in that order; junction bases with no gene match: 2. The CDR3 loop spans 14 amino acids. CDR3 sequence: CASSLGSGGNEQFF. As DNA, the CDR3 is TGTGCCAGCAGCTTAGGGAGCGGGGGGAATGAGCAGTTCTTC.

In this sample, this clonotype turned up a few times. CDR3 in amino acids: CASSLGLLHDNSPLHF. The CDR3, as DNA: TGTGCCAGCAGCTTAGGTCTTCTCCATGATAATTCACCCCTCCACTTT. The V and J genes are TRBV7-8 and TRBJ1-6; D gene ambiguous. V shed 1 base and J shed 5 bases, with 12 bases lying between them. This CDR3 is built from 16 residues. CDR1 and CDR2 (germline): SGHVS, FQNEAQ.

This chain joins TRBV2 and TRBJ2-1, with D perhaps TRBD2 (6 bases). CDR1 and CDR2 (germline): SNHLY, FYNNEI. CDR3 length equals 12 residues. V lost 8 bases, J lost 7 bases, and 12 bases lay in between. CDR3 bases: TGTGCCAGCGGAGGGATGGGGAATGAGCAGTTCTTC. It codes for CASGGMGNEQFF.

This clonotype was observed many times. The rearrangement uses TRBV2 and TRBJ1-2; 8 bases fit TRBD1. The CDR3 loop spans 17 amino acids. Germline-derived CDR1 and CDR2 are SNHLY and FYNNEI. V trimming: 5 bases; J trimming: 5 bases; junction bases outside the gene matches: 16. The CDR3 spells CASSYGTGSLAGYGYTF. CDR3 DNA sequence: TGTGCCAGCAGTTACGGGACAGGCTCCCTGGCGGGGTATGGCTACACCTTC.

The table lists this clonotype with a few counts. The chain joins TRBV10-1 to TRBJ1-1; D gene unclear. This CDR3 has 13 residues. The germline CDR1 and CDR2 sequences are WNHNN and SYGVQD (reference sequence). Trimming left V 0 bases short and J 3 bases short, with 5 bases between. This CDR3 reads CASSESEHTEAFF. The CDR3 coding sequence is TGCGCCAGCAGTGAGTCAGAACACACTGAAGCTTTCTTT.

This clonotype has a handful of counts. This chain uses TRBV2 with TRBJ1-3, with TRBD1 matching over 7 bases. Germline V gene data show CDR1 as SNHLY and CDR2 as FYNNEI. The CDR3 contains 13 residues. The V gene end was trimmed by 6 bases and the J gene end by 2 bases; junction bases not matched to a gene: 1. CDR3 residues: CASRQGTGNTIYF. CDR3 in DNA: TGTGCCAGCAGACAGGGGACTGGAAACACCATATATTTT.

This chain connects TRBV20-1 to TRBJ2-3; TRBD2 is a possible D gene (7 bases). The CDR3 sequence is 14 residues long. V lost 0 bases and J 4 bases, leaving 11 bases between the germline ends. The germline V gene has CDR1 DFQATT and CDR2 SNEGSKA (reference sequence). The DNA for the CDR3 is TGCAGTGCTAGAGATCGCGGGGGCGCAGATACGCAGTATTTT. This sequence encodes CSARDRGGADTQYF.

The table lists this clonotype with a few counts. The V call is TRBV5-1, the J call TRBJ1-1; maybe TRBD1 (6 bases). Trimming cost V 0 bases and J 7 bases, with 10 bases left between them. Germline V gives CDR1 SGHRS, CDR2 YFSETQ. The CDR3 sequence is 13 residues long. The CDR3 loop is CASSLAGQFEAFF. CDR3 coding DNA: TGCGCCAGCAGCTTGGCCGGACAGTTTGAAGCTTTCTTT. The whole variable domain, remainder taken from reference TRBV5-1 and TRBJ1-1, is KAGVTQTPRYLIKTRGQQVTLSCSPISGHRSVSWYQQTPGQGLQFLFEYFSETQRNKGNFPGRFSGRQFSNSRSEMNVSTLELGDSALYLCASSLAGQFEAFFGQGTRLTVV.

Ten or more counts support this clonotype. The chain is built from TRBV9 and TRBJ1-6; 9 nucleotides line up with TRBD1. CDR1 and CDR2 (germline): SGDLS, YYNGEE. Trimming removed 1 base from V and 9 bases from J; junction bases left unmatched: 5. The CDR3 totals 15 residues. This chain's CDR3 is CASSVYGTGSSPLHF. CDR3 bases: TGTGCCAGCAGCGTATATGGGACAGGGTCTTCACCCCTCCACTTT.

The genes are TRBV19 and TRBJ1-2, with no clear D. Trimming shortened V by 0 bases and J by 6 bases, and 11 bases separated the two germline ends. The CDR3 loop spans 14 amino acids. Germline CDR1 and CDR2: LNHDA and SQIVND (reference sequence). CDR3: CASSIDLPGDGYTF. The DNA of the CDR3 is TGTGCCAGTAGTATAGATCTCCCAGGAGATGGCTACACCTTC.

The chain links TRBV7-8 to TRBJ2-1, with D perhaps matching TRBD2 (6 bases). Germline V gives CDR1 SGHVS, CDR2 FQNEAQ. V lost 3 bases and J 7 bases, leaving 28 bases between the germline ends. The CDR3 spans 19 residues. The chain's CDR3 is CASSFLPPGEIFLGNEQFF. The DNA for the CDR3 is TGTGCCAGCAGCTTCCTCCCCCCGGGGGAGATTTTTTTGGGGAATGAGCAGTTCTTC.

This chain links TRBV5-6 with TRBJ2-7; maybe TRBD1 (6 bases). Germline assignment: CDR1 SGHDT and CDR2 YYEEEE. The CDR3 extends over 15 amino acids. V shed 4 bases and J shed 5 bases, with 19 bases lying between them. CDR3: CASSPTTPTGNEQYF. CDR3 coding DNA: TGTGCCAGCAGCCCCACAACACCCACAGGGAACGAGCAGTACTTC. The complete variable domain, with remaining parts taken from reference TRBV5-6 and TRBJ2-7, reads DAGVTQSPTHLIKTRGQQVTLRCSPKSGHDTVSWYQQALGQGPQFIFQYYEEEERQRGNFPDRFSGHQFPNYSSELNVNALLLGDSALYLCASSPTTPTGNEQYFGPGTRLTVT.

There are many counts of this clonotype. The rearrangement links TRBV2 to TRBJ2-1; no definite D call. The CDR3 has 12 amino acids. Trimming stripped 7 bases from V and 10 bases from J, with 14 bases between. The germline CDR1 and CDR2 sequences are SNHLY and FYNNEI. The CDR3 sequence is CASTPDIGEQFF. CDR3 nucleotide sequence: TGTGCCAGCACACCGGATATAGGCGAGCAGTTCTTC.